This T cell receptor beta chain is drawn from a study of blood T cells in healthy people across ages. Primed by a sample-barcoded 5' primer and a J-beta primer mix, a second PCR proceeded for 7 to 11 cycles. TCRdb re-derived calls from the 5' RACE reads in MiXCR, one entry per CDR3 protein. The sample carries some 760,000 distinct CDR3 sequences, 20% to 25% recorded once. Each individual donor underwent a draw of approximately 10 milliliters of peripheral blood. The germline CDR1 and CDR2 sequences are SEHNR and FQNEAQ (reference sequence). The CDR3 is made up of 15 amino acids. V lost 3 bases and J lost 6; bases outside the gene matches: 7. Study-wide findings and caveats: Both higher diversity and more naive CD4+ cells marked long-lived donors when set against aged donors.

This clonotype was counted between two and nine times. Its target is not known. The same sample was also studied in work on T cells of mothers and their children. That paper states: Whatever RNA was extracted went entirely into cDNA synthesis, at approximately 1.4 ug per 15 ul. When mothers and children were related, their normalized repertoire overlap, which was always slightly higher, did not differ significantly from that of unrelated pairs.

Sequencing used blood. This receptor was taken from a boy younger than 18 in good health. The chain has TRBV7-9 and TRBJ1-1, with TRBD1 matching over 10 bases. The CDR3 reads CASSLGDRGRAEAFF. The CDR3 DNA is TGTGCCAGCAGCTTGGGGGACAGGGGTCGCGCTGAAGCTTTCTTT. Complete variable domain (other parts from reference TRBV7-9 and TRBJ1-1): DTGVSQNPRHKITKRGQNVTFRCDPISEHNRLYWYRQTLGQGPEFLTYFQNEAQLEKSRLLSDRFSAERPKGSFSTLEIQRTEQGDSAMYLCASSLGDRGRAEAFFGQGTRLTVV.